Each of the 13 T cell receptor beta chains below was sequenced from the same sample in a study of blood T cell repertoires in COVID-19. The assay was immunoSEQ multiplex PCR, and TCRdb's table has in-frame clones only and misses some. The table includes 200,000 to 300,000 clones, 91% detected once. The sample was peripheral blood. Receptors were obtained from a person between 18 and 30 years old with COVID-19, enrolled during active disease.

The chain employs TRBV5-8 and TRBJ2-7; D possibly corresponds to TRBD1 (5 bases). Germline V lookup: CDR1 SGHTS, CDR2 YDEGEE. Deletions cut 6 bases from V and 0 bases from J, with 16 bases between. CDR3 length: 15 residues. The CDR3 loop is CASTLVPQASYEQYF. CDR3 sequence (DNA): TGTGCCAGCACCCTGGTCCCACAGGCCTCCTACGAGCAGTACTTC.

The chain has TRBV2 and TRBJ2-2; 9 bases fit TRBD2. V lost 6 bases to trimming and J lost 3 bases; unmatched junction nucleotides: 5. The CDR3 covers 15 residues. Germline CDR1 reads SNHLY; CDR2 reads FYNNEI. CDR3 protein: CASRLAGVYTGELFF. CDR3 DNA sequence: TGTGCCAGCAGATTAGCGGGAGTATACACCGGGGAGCTGTTTTTT. The full variable domain, with the rest looked up from reference TRBV2 and TRBJ2-2, is EPEVTQTPSHQVTQMGQEVILRCVPISNHLYFYWYRQILGQKVEFLVSFYNNEISEKSEIFDDQFSVERPDGSNFTLKIRSTKLEDSAMYFCASRLAGVYTGELFFGEGSRLTVL.

The chain has TRBV7-8 and TRBJ2-3; a possible D gene is TRBD2 (5 bases). Looked up from germline, CDR1 is SGHVS and CDR2 is FQNEAQ. Trimming removed 5 bases at V and 7 bases at J, with 10 bases between. CDR3 length: 12 amino acids. The CDR3, as DNA: TGTGCCAGCAGCCCCGGGAATAATACGCAGTATTTT. Translating gives CASSPGNNTQYF.

On this clone: A junction boundary mismatches the germline segment, possibly from a read error. This chain joins TRBV7-6 and TRBJ2-7; TRBD2 aligns across 8 bases. The CDR3 is 17 residues long. Germline values: CDR1 SGHVS, CDR2 FNYEAQ. The CDR3 loop is CASSLASYGTSSYEQYF. CDR3 nucleotide sequence: TGTGCCAGCAGCCTAGCATCCTACGGGACTAGCTCCTACGAGCAGTACTTC.

The chain uses TRBV2 and TRBJ1-1, with D tentatively TRBD1 (5 bases). Between the trimmed V and J ends, which lost 7 bases and 1 base, there was a span of 7 bases. Germline CDR1 reads SNHLY; CDR2 reads FYNNEI. The CDR3 runs 12 residues. As DNA, the CDR3 is TGTGCCAGCATCGGGGGGAACACTGAAGCTTTCTTT. This codes for CASIGGNTEAFF. The variable domain in full, with the rest retrieved from reference TRBV2 and TRBJ1-1, is EPEVTQTPSHQVTQMGQEVILRCVPISNHLYFYWYRQILGQKVEFLVSFYNNEISEKSEIFDDQFSVERPDGSNFTLKIRSTKLEDSAMYFCASIGGNTEAFFGQGTRLTVV.

This chain connects TRBV24-1 to TRBJ1-4, with D hard to call. Trimming left V 3 bases short and J 7 bases short, with 8 bases between. Germline assignment: CDR1 KGHDR and CDR2 SFDVKD. The CDR3 spans 13 residues. Written as DNA, the CDR3 is TGTGCCACCAGTGATGCCGGAGGTGAAAAACTGTTTTTT. This codes for CATSDAGGEKLFF.

The chain combines TRBV14 with TRBJ2-2, with D possibly TRBD2 on 6 matching bases. V was clipped by 4 bases and J by 8 bases, with 14 bases between them. CDR3 size: 14 residues. Per the germline V gene, CDR1 is SGHDN and CDR2 is FVKESK. The CDR3 DNA reads as TGTGCCAGCAGCCTGGGACTTACTAGGGGGGAGCTGTTTTTT. Its translation is CASSLGLTRGELFF.

The chain combines TRBV19 with TRBJ2-2; the match to TRBD2 covers 8 bases. The CDR3 sequence is 14 residues long. V dropped 5 bases and J dropped 5; count of bases not matched to a gene: 4. The germline V gene has CDR1 LNHDA and CDR2 SQIVND (reference sequence). The CDR3: CASSGLAGTGELFF. As DNA, the CDR3 is TGTGCCAGTAGTGGACTAGCCGGTACCGGGGAGCTGTTTTTT.

This chain joins TRBV2 and TRBJ2-3; 10 positions match TRBD2. Germline V gene sequence: CDR1 SNHLY, CDR2 FYNNEI. The CDR3 loop spans 14 amino acids. J lost 3 bases, V lost 6 bases, and 3 bases had no gene match. CDR3 in amino acids: CASRTAGGTDTQYF. As DNA, the CDR3 is TGTGCCAGCAGGACAGCGGGAGGGACAGATACGCAGTATTTT.

This chain connects TRBV7-8 to TRBJ2-2; 10 bases are a match to TRBD1. The junction had 5 bases not matched to a gene; V was cut back by 7 bases and J by 3 bases. The CDR3 covers 15 residues. Germline CDR1 and CDR2: SGHVS and FQNEAQ. The DNA of the CDR3 is TGTGCCAGCAAACCGACAGGGGGCTACACCGGGGAGCTGTTTTTT. It translates to CASKPTGGYTGELFF.

This chain uses TRBV6-5 with TRBJ2-1, with D tentatively TRBD1 (6 bases). This CDR3 has 15 residues. CDR1 MNHEY and CDR2 SVGAGI come from the germline V gene. Trimming removed 6 bases at V and 6 bases at J, with 18 bases between. The CDR3 sequence: CASRDSQGLVNEQFF. For the CDR3, the DNA is TGTGCCAGCAGAGATTCCCAGGGGTTGGTCAATGAGCAGTTCTTC.

V gene TRBV28 combines with J gene TRBJ1-5; 8 bases are a match to TRBD1. Germline assignment: CDR1 MDHEN and CDR2 SYDVKM. With 3 bases clipped from V and 7 bases from J, the junction kept 8 bases outside the gene matches. This CDR3 has 15 residues. CDR3 DNA: TGTGCCAGCAGTTTCCAGGGGGCTTTCGGGCAGCCCCAGCATTTT. Its protein is CASSFQGAFGQPQHF.

V is TRBV18 and J is TRBJ2-5; 8 nucleotides agree with TRBD1. The V segment lost 1 base and the J segment 7 bases; nucleotides outside the gene matches: 5. The V gene's germline CDR1 is KGHSH and CDR2 LQKENI. CDR3 length: 14 residues. For the CDR3, the DNA is TGTGCCAGCTCACCACGAGGACAGGGTGGGACCCAGTACTTC. Residues: CASSPRGQGGTQYF.